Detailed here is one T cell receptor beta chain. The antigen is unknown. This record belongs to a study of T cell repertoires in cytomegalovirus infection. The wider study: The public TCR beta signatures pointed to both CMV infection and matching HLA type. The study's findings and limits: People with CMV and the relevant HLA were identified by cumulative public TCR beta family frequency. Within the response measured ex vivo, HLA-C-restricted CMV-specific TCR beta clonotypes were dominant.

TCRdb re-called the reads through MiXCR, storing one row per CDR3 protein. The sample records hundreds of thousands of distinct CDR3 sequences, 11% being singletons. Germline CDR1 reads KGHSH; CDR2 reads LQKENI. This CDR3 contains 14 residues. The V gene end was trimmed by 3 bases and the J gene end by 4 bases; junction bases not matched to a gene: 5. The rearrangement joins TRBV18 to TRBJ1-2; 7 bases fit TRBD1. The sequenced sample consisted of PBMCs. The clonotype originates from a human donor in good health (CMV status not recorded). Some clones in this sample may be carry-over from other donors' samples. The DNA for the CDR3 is TGTGCCAGCTCACCGACAGGGCCTCCCTATGGCTACACCTTC. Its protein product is CASSPTGPPYGYTF.